This T cell receptor beta chain was identified during a study of shared clonotypes between healthy human individuals. Study background: Three men and a couple of women, aged 18 to 49, were donors. A donor's plate count was three for CD4 naive and three for CD4 memory; CD8 naive had two and CD8 memory one. Study-wide points: Around 4.7% was the fraction of naive CD4 clonotypes found shared across several donors.

Sequencing used immunoSEQ multiplex PCR; TCRdb keeps in-frame clones, though not all of them. Among some 2.1 million clones listed, roughly 94% were seen once. As concerns this clone: Its antigen is not identified. Other DNA sequences in the sample encode the same CDR3.

Trimming left V 1 base short and J 5 bases short, with 5 bases between. This CDR3 has 12 amino acids. Germline CDR1 and CDR2: SEHNR and FQNEAQ (reference sequence). The source material was naive CD4+ T cells sorted from blood. Regarding subset: CD45RA+ positively selected. The source of this sequence is a man younger than 30 in good health. The gene calls are TRBV7-9 and TRBJ2-5, with unresolved D. The CDR3 region is CASSLVGETQYF. As DNA, the CDR3 is TGTGCCAGCAGCTTAGTAGGGGAGACCCAGTACTTC.